The clone carrying this T cell receptor beta chain was counted ten times or more. Antigen specificity is unknown. The sample originates from a study of T cells in Graves' hyperthyroidism and ophthalmopathy. Researchers amplified the TCR beta CDR3 regions from RNA transcripts. With the HTBI primer set, the TCR CDR3 went through a first round of RT-PCR. MiXCR was run by TCRdb on the multiplex PCR reads, yielding one entry per CDR3 protein. The sample includes around 260,000 distinct CDR3 sequences, about 25% of them seen just once. Subjects aged 18 to 65 presented with newly diagnosed hyperthyroidism of less than 2 months' duration. The blood specimen was taken at initial hyperthyroidism diagnosis, before any ophthalmopathy symptoms. The CDR3 spans 15 residues. V was pared by 5 bases and J by 0 bases, with 6 bases of the junction left unmatched. Germline-derived CDR1 and CDR2 are MNHEY and SMNVEV (reference sequence).

Study observations and caveats: For ophthalmopathy, model prediction preceded onset by a median roughly 6.3 months. Most clonotypes expanded in the thyroid (above 0.001) were also present in blood.

This sequence originates from a man in his forties with Graves' hyperthyroidism that later progressed to Graves' ophthalmopathy. This chain connects TRBV27 to TRBJ2-7; 8 bases align to TRBD1. The sample comprised blood. The chain's CDR3 is CASSDGQGYSYEQYF. The CDR3 DNA follows: TGTGCCAGCAGTGATGGACAGGGCTACTCCTACGAGCAGTACTTC.